The 17 T cell receptor beta chains in this list originate from one sample, sequenced in a study of shared clonotypes between healthy human individuals. Assay used: immunoSEQ multiplex PCR; TCRdb lists only in-frame clones, some missing. The data show around 88,000 clones, with roughly 69% seen just once and about 48% held by the top ten. Sequenced sample: memory CD8+ T cells sorted from blood. Subset noted: CD45RO+ cells pooled with CCR7-negative TemRA cells. The receptors here all came from a young man in good health.

The J gene is TRBJ2-1, the V gene TRBV14, with 16 nucleotides matching TRBD2. V trimming: 1 base; J trimming: 5 bases; junction bases outside the gene matches: 8. Germline V gene data show CDR1 as SGHDN and CDR2 as FVKESK. The CDR3 spans 19 residues. In DNA, the CDR3 is TGTGCCAGCAGCCAAGGAGGGACTAGCGGGAGGGCGCTTCACAATGAGCAGTTCTTC. As protein: CASSQGGTSGRALHNEQFF.

The gene calls are TRBV5-6 and TRBJ1-1; perhaps TRBD1 as D (5 bases). This CDR3 is 15 amino acids long. Trimming shortened V by 0 bases and J by 5 bases, and 14 bases separated the two germline ends. Germline V gene lookup returns CDR1 SGHDT and CDR2 YYEEEE. In nucleotides, the CDR3 is TGTGCCAGCAGCTTGGTGGGGGGTTCGAAAACTGAAGCTTTCTTT. Residues: CASSLVGGSKTEAFF.

This clone was counted only a few times. The gene calls are TRBV6-5 and TRBJ1-2; 10 bases map to TRBD1. Looked up from germline, CDR1 is MNHEY and CDR2 is SVGAGI. Trimming removed 6 bases from V and 5 bases from J; junction bases left unmatched: 9. CDR3 length: 15 residues. CDR3 in amino acids: CASSPGQGFRYGYTF. Here the CDR3 DNA reads TGTGCCAGCAGCCCGGGACAGGGGTTTCGGTATGGCTACACCTTC.

As regards this clone: It differs at one base from a far larger clone, so likely a read error. J is TRBJ2-5 and V is TRBV4-1; D call uncertain. This CDR3 is built from 11 residues. Germline values: CDR1 MGHRA, CDR2 YSYEKL. CDR3 in DNA: TGCGCCAGCAGCCAGCAAGAGATCCAGTACTTC. Protein product: CASSQQEIQYF.

This chain links TRBV7-2 with TRBJ1-2; no definite D call. Trimming removed 4 bases at V and 5 bases at J, with 11 bases between. Per germline, CDR1 SGHTA and CDR2 FQGNSA. This CDR3 has 13 amino acids. CDR3 sequence: CASSSPELYGYTF. The CDR3 DNA follows: TGTGCCAGCAGCTCCCCCGAGTTGTATGGCTACACCTTC.

The gene calls are TRBV6-4 and TRBJ2-3, with 10 positions matching TRBD2. Germline V gene lookup returns CDR1 MRHNA and CDR2 SNTAGT. The junction had 5 bases not matched to a gene; V was cut back by 3 bases and J by 5 bases. The CDR3 is 15 amino acids. CDR3 DNA: TGTGCCAGCAGTGAAGTAGCGGGAGGTGGAGATACGCAGTATTTT. Its translation is CASSEVAGGGDTQYF.

J is TRBJ2-7 and V is TRBV28; tentatively, D is TRBD1 (5 bases). The CDR3 runs to 12 residues. Germline V lookup: CDR1 MDHEN, CDR2 SYDVKM. Trimming cost V 10 bases and J 3 bases, with 13 bases left between them. In nucleotides, the CDR3 is TGTGCCACCGAGAAAGGGGTCTACGAGCAGTACTTC. Its translation: CATEKGVYEQYF.

The J gene is TRBJ2-2, the V gene TRBV5-4; possibly TRBD1 for D (8 bases). Between the trimmed V and J ends, which lost 5 bases and 4 bases, there was a span of 15 bases. Germline CDR1 reads SGHNT; CDR2 reads YYREEE (reference sequence). The CDR3 consists of 15 residues. The CDR3 region is CASRSTGGGTGELFF. Written as DNA, the CDR3 is TGTGCCAGCAGGAGTACAGGGGGGGGCACCGGGGAGCTGTTTTTT.

This clone was seen at least ten times. The chain combines TRBV11-2 with TRBJ1-2, with no clear D. CDR3 length: 13 amino acids. Germline lookup yields CDR1 SGHAT and CDR2 FQNNGV. Trimming left V 5 bases short and J 4 bases short, with 11 bases between. CDR3 loop: CASSADLGYGYTF. For the CDR3, the DNA is TGTGCCAGCAGCGCCGATTTGGGCTATGGCTACACCTTC.

The chain uses TRBV19 and TRBJ2-3; 8 nucleotides align to TRBD2. J lost 9 bases, V lost 8 bases, and 13 bases had no gene match. In germline, CDR1 is LNHDA, CDR2 SQIVND (reference sequence). This CDR3 spans 14 amino acids. The CDR3 is CASGQTSEFATQYF. The CDR3 bases are TGTGCCAGTGGCCAGACTAGCGAATTTGCGACGCAGTATTTT. Full variable domain (rest looked up from reference TRBV19 and TRBJ2-3): DGGITQSPKYLFRKEGQNVTLSCEQNLNHDAMYWYRQDPGQGLRLIYYSQIVNDFQKGDIAEGYSVSREKKESFPLTVTSAQKNPTAFYLCASGQTSEFATQYFGPGTRLTVL.

This clone was observed a handful of times. This chain uses TRBV6-6 with TRBJ2-1; D is possibly TRBD2 (5 bases). V lost 4 bases to trimming and J lost 8 bases, with 12 bases between them. Looked up from germline, CDR1 is MNHNY and CDR2 is SVGAGI (reference sequence). There are 13 residues in the CDR3. The chain's CDR3 is CASSWTHGDEQFF. In DNA form, the CDR3 reads TGTGCCAGCAGTTGGACTCACGGGGATGAGCAGTTCTTC.

This clone turned up a few times. The rearrangement links TRBV29-1 to TRBJ2-1; TRBD2 matches 14 bases. With 7 bases clipped from V and 6 bases from J, the junction kept 8 bases outside the gene matches. The CDR3 covers 15 residues. CDR1 is SQVTM, CDR2 ANQGSEA, per germline. CDR3 DNA sequence: TGCAGCGCTTATGGACTAGCGGGAGGTCTCAATGAGCAGTTCTTC. This encodes CSAYGLAGGLNEQFF.

This clone was found a few times. The chain carries TRBV2 and TRBJ2-3, with TRBD1 matching over 7 bases. Per germline, CDR1 SNHLY and CDR2 FYNNEI. CDR3 length equals 14 residues. J lost 0 bases, V lost 3 bases, and 0 bases had no gene match. CDR3 nucleotides: TGTGCCAGCAGTGACAGGGGGAGCACAGATACGCAGTATTTT. It is translated as CASSDRGSTDTQYF. The full variable domain, rest sourced from reference TRBV2 and TRBJ2-3, is EPEVTQTPSHQVTQMGQEVILRCVPISNHLYFYWYRQILGQKVEFLVSFYNNEISEKSEIFDDQFSVERPDGSNFTLKIRSTKLEDSAMYFCASSDRGSTDTQYFGPGTRLTVL.

In its sample, this clone was seen a few times. This rearrangement joins TRBV28 to TRBJ2-7; TRBD1 is a possible D gene (5 bases). Germline V gene sequence: CDR1 MDHEN, CDR2 SYDVKM. The CDR3 totals 16 residues. V lost 2 bases and J 0 bases, leaving 14 bases between the germline ends. CDR3 DNA sequence: TGTGCCAGCAGTTTAAGGGCCGGACAAATCTCCTACGAGCAGTACTTC. As protein: CASSLRAGQISYEQYF.

V is TRBV28 and J is TRBJ2-7; no clear D. The CDR3 covers 14 residues. Germline V gene data show CDR1 as MDHEN and CDR2 as SYDVKM. Deletions cut 11 bases from V and 5 bases from J, with 22 bases between. CDR3 bases: TGTGCCCCGCGACTCGGGTTGGCCTGGGACGAGCAGTACTTC. Amino acids: CAPRLGLAWDEQYF.

The rearrangement links TRBV4-2 to TRBJ2-7, with D unclear. V was clipped by 5 bases and J by 6 bases, with 20 bases between them. Germline loops: CDR1 LGHNA, CDR2 YNFKEQ. The CDR3 totals 15 residues. CDR3 sequence (DNA): TGTGCCAGCAGCTTGGTCAACAACGGTTTCTCCGAGCAGTACTTC. As protein: CASSLVNNGFSEQYF.

V usage is TRBV10-3 and J usage is TRBJ2-6; tentatively, D is TRBD1 or TRBD2 (5 bases each). The V end lost 5 bases, the J end lost 0 bases, and 20 bases lay between the germline ends. This CDR3 comprises 19 residues. The germline gives CDR1 ENHRY, CDR2 SYGVKD. For the CDR3, the DNA is TGTGCCATCAGTTTTACTCCCGGGACGGACGGCTCTGGGGCCAACGTCCTGACTTTC. This encodes CAISFTPGTDGSGANVLTF.